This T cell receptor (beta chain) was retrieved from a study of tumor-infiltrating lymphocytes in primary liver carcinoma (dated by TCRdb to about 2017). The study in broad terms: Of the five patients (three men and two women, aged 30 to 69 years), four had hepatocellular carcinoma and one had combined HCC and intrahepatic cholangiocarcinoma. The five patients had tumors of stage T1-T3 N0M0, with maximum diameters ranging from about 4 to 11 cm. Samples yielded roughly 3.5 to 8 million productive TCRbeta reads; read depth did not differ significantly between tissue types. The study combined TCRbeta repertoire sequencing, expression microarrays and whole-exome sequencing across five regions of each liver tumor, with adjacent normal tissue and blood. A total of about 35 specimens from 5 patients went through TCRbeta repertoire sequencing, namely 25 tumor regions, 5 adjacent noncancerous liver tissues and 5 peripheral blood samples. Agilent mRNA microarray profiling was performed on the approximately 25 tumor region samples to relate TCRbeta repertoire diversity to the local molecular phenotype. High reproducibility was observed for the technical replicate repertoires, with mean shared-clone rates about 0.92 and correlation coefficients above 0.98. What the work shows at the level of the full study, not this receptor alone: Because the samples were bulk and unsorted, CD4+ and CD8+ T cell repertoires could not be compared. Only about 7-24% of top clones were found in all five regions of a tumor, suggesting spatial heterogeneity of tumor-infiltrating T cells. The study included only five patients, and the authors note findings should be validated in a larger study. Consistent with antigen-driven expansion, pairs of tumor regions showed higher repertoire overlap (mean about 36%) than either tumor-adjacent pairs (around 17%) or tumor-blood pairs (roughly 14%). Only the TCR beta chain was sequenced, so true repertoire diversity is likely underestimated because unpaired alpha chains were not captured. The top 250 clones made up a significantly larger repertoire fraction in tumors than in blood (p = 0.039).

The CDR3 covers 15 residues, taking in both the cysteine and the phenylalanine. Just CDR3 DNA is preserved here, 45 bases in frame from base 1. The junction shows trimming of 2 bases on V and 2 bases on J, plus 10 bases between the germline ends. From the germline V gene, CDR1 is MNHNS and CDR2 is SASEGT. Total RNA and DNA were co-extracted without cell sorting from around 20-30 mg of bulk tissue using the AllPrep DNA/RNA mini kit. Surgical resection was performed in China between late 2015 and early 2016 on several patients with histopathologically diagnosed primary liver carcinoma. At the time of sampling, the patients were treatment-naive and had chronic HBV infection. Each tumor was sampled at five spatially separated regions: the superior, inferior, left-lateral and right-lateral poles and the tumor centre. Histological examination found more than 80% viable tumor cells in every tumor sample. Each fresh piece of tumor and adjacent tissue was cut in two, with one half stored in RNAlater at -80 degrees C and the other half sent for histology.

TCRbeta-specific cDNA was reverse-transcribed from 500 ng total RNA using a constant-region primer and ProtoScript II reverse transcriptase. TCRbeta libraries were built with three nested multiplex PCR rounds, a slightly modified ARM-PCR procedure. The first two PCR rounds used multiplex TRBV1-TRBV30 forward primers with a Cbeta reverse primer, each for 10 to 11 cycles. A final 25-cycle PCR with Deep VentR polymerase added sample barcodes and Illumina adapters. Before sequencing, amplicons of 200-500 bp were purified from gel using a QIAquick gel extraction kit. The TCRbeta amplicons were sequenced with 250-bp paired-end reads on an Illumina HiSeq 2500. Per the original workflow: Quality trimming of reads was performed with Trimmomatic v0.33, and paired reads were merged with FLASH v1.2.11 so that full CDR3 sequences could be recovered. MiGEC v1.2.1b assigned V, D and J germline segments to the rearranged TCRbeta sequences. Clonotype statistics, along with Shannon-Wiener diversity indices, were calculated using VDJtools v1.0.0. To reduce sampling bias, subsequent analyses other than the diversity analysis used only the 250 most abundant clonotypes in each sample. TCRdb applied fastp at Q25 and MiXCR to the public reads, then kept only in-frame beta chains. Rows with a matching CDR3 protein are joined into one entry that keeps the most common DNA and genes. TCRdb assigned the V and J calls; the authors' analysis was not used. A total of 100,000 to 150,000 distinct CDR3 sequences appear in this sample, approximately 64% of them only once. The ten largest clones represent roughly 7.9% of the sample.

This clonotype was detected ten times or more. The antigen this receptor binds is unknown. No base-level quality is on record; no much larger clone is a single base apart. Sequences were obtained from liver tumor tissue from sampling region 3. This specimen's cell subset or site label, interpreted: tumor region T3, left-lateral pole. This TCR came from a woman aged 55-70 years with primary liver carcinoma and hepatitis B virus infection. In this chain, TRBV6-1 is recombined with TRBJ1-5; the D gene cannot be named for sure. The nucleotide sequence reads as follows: TGTGCCAGCAGTGAAAACGGAGGAGGCAATCAGCCCCAGCATTTT. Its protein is CASSENGGGNQPQHF.